This record concerns one TCR beta chain sequence. Template switching supplied a universal primer site; unique molecular identifiers were carried on the cDNA. Via MiXCR, TCRdb re-called the 5' RACE reads, giving one row per CDR3 protein. In the table there are 280,000 or so distinct CDR3 sequences, more than 6.5% of which are singletons. The data belong to a study of identical twins. From germline, CDR1 is MNHEY and CDR2 SVGEGT. V lost 7 bases, J lost 1 base, and 13 bases stayed unmatched. This CDR3 region has 18 residues. Everyone who gave samples was a healthy Caucasian. These data were likewise used in another study, on yellow fever vaccine responses in identical twins.

This clonotype originated in a woman in her late teens or twenties in good health. The chain combines TRBV6-2 or TRBV6-3 with TRBJ2-1, with TRBD1 identical over 10 bases. Sequenced sample: memory (CD45RO+) T cells sorted from blood. CDR3 DNA sequence: TGTGCCAGCACCGCGACAGGGGGCTCCAATTTTTCCTACAATGAGCAGTTCTTC. Its translation: CASTATGGSNFSYNEQFF.